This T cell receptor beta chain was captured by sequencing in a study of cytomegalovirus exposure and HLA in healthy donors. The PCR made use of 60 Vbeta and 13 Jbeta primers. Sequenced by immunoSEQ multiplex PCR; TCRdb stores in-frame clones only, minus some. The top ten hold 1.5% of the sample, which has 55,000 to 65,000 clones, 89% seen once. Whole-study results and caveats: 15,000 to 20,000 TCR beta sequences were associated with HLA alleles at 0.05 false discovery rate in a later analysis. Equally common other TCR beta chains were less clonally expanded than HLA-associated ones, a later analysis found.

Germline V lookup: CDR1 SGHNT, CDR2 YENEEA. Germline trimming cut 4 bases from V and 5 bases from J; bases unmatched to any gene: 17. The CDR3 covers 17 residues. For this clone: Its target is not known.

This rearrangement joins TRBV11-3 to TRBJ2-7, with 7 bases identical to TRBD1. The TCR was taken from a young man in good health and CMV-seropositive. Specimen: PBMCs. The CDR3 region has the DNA TGTGCCAGCAGCTCAGGGGGTTACAGGGTAATGAAGAACGAGCAGTACTTC. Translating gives CASSSGGYRVMKNEQYF.